A single sample gave rise to the 10 T cell receptor beta chains below, sequenced in a study of blood T cell repertoires in COVID-19. TCRdb's copy holds only in-frame clones and misses some; the assay was immunoSEQ multiplex PCR. The profile shows roughly 360,000 clones, roughly 80% of them singletons. The specimen was PBMCs or T cells enriched from blood (not recorded which). These receptors were collected from a woman in her fifties or sixties who had recovered from COVID-19.

The chain carries TRBV5-4 and TRBJ1-4, with TRBD1 identical over 8 bases. The V gene's germline CDR1 is SGHNT and CDR2 YYREEE (reference sequence). CDR3 length: 13 amino acids. Trimming took 7 bases from V and 8 from J; bases not matched to a gene: 7. CDR3 DNA: TGTGCCAGCCAGGACAGGGCGAAGGAAAAACTGTTTTTT. The encoded protein is CASQDRAKEKLFF.

The chain uses TRBV11-1 and TRBJ2-2; a possible D gene is TRBD2 (5 bases). Germline V gene sequence: CDR1 SGHAT, CDR2 FQDESV (reference sequence). V shed 5 bases and J shed 5 bases, with 12 bases lying between them. The CDR3 extends over 14 amino acids. CDR3 amino acids: CASSRTGGTGELFF. The CDR3 DNA sequence: TGTGCCAGCAGCCGGACCGGCGGGACCGGGGAGCTGTTTTTT.

In the case of this clone: An end of the junction differs from the germline gene, which may be a read error. In DNA, the CDR3 is TGTGCCAGCAGCGTAGCGGGAGTACATGAGCAGTTCTTC. This sequence encodes CASSVAGVHEQFF. This chain connects TRBV7-6 to TRBJ2-1, with TRBD2 matching 9 bases. This CDR3 is 13 amino acids long. The germline V gene encodes CDR1 SGHVS and CDR2 FNYEAQ.

The rearrangement joins TRBV9 to TRBJ2-1, with TRBD2 identical over 15 bases. V was clipped by 4 bases and J by 8 bases; unmatched bases: 19. There are 20 residues in the CDR3. CDR1 is SGDLS, CDR2 YYNGEE, per germline. DNA for the CDR3: TGTGCCAGCAGCACCGGACTAGCGGGAGGGCCGGGGGGTTTTGTGGATGAGCAGTTCTTC. This sequence encodes CASSTGLAGGPGGFVDEQFF.

The chain employs TRBV3-1 (or the pseudogene TRBV3-2) and TRBJ2-7; no clear D. Germline V gives CDR1 LGHDT, CDR2 YNNKEL (reference sequence). V lost 0 bases and J lost 9, with 12 bases in between. The CDR3 loop spans 13 amino acids. CDR3 region: CASSQDQVQMQYF. The CDR3 bases are TGTGCCAGCAGCCAAGATCAAGTGCAGATGCAGTACTTC.

The rearrangement joins TRBV3-1 (or the pseudogene TRBV3-2) to TRBJ1-2, with 8 bases fitting TRBD1. Germline trimming cut 4 bases from V and 6 bases from J; bases unmatched to any gene: 16. The CDR3 is made up of 17 amino acids. Germline V CDR1 and CDR2: LGHDT, YNNKEL (reference sequence). For the CDR3, the DNA is TGTGCCAGCAGCCCCATCGTTTTTAAACCGGGACAGGATGGCTACACCTTC. This gives the protein CASSPIVFKPGQDGYTF.

The J gene is TRBJ1-1, the V gene TRBV3-1 (or the pseudogene TRBV3-2), with D perhaps matching TRBD1 (5 bases). V was trimmed by 4 bases and J by 0 bases, leaving 9 bases between them. The CDR3 covers 14 residues. Germline CDR1 LGHDT, CDR2 YNNKEL (reference sequence). The CDR3 is CASSRRQMNTEAFF. The CDR3, as DNA: TGTGCCAGCAGCCGGCGACAGATGAACACTGAAGCTTTCTTT.

This chain links TRBV11-2 with TRBJ1-2; D might be TRBD1 (6 bases). The CDR3 spans 15 residues. The V gene's germline CDR1 is SGHAT and CDR2 FQNNGV. V was clipped by 1 base and J by 8 bases, with 17 bases between them. The CDR3 DNA reads as TGTGCCAGCAGCTTAGCAGGGGCCCAGCCAGGAGGCTACACCTTC. Translated: CASSLAGAQPGGYTF.

The V call is TRBV5-4, the J call TRBJ2-7; 9 nucleotides agree with TRBD2. Germline CDR1 and CDR2: SGHNT and YYREEE (reference sequence). The CDR3 covers 14 residues. The J segment lost 4 bases and the V segment lost 4 bases, leaving 6 bases of the junction unmatched. The chain's CDR3 is CASSPGTSSYEQYF. CDR3 coding DNA: TGTGCCAGCAGCCCAGGGACTAGCTCTTACGAGCAGTACTTC. The full variable domain, with the rest looked up from reference TRBV5-4 and TRBJ2-7, is ETGVTQSPTHLIKTRGQQVTLRCSSQSGHNTVSWYQQALGQGPQFIFQYYREEENGRGNFPPRFSGLQFPNYSSELNVNALELDDSALYLCASSPGTSSYEQYFGPGTRLTVT.

This CDR3 reads CASSYTGGDGEQYF. DNA of the CDR3: TGTGCCAGCAGCTACACGGGGGGGGATGGGGAGCAGTACTTC. The rearrangement joins TRBV7-2 to TRBJ2-7; 8 nucleotides agree with TRBD2. CDR3 size: 14 residues. Germline CDR1 reads SGHTA; CDR2 reads FQGNSA. V lost 4 bases and J lost 7; bases outside the gene matches: 9.